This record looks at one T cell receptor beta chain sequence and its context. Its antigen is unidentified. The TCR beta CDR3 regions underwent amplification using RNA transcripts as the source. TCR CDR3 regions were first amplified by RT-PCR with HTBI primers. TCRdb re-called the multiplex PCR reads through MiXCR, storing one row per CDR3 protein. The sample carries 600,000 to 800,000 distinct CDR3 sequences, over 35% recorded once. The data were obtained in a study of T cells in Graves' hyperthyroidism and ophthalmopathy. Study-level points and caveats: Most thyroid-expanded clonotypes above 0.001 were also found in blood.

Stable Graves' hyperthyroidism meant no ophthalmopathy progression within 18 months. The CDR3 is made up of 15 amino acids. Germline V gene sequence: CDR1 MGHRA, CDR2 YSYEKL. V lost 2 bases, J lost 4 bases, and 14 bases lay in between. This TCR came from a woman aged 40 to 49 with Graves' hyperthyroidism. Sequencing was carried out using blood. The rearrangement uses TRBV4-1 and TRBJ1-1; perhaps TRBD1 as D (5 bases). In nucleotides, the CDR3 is TGCGCCAGCAGCCAAATGGGCACGGGGGGCACTGAAGCTTTCTTT. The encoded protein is CASSQMGTGGTEAFF.